This T cell receptor beta chain derives from a study of long-term antiretroviral therapy in people with HIV. Study-level points and caveats: Pre-ART clonal expansions dominated every time point's repertoire.

A remark on this clone: Antigen: not known.

Germline CDR1 reads LGHNA; CDR2 reads YSLEER. The CDR3 contains 15 residues. The V gene lost 0 bases and the J gene lost 6 bases, with 12 bases spanning the gap. Samples were assayed with immunoSEQ v3.0 at survey level. Repertoires were generated with immunoSEQ multiplex PCR, while TCRdb's copy carries only in-frame clones and drops some. The data hold 9,500 to 15,000 clones, with 70% to 75% observed a single time. The chain uses TRBV4-3 and TRBJ2-1, with no clear D. The sample was unsorted PBMCs, taken less than 3.3 years before starting antiretroviral therapy. The TCR was taken from a man aged 35-49 years with HIV. CDR3 loop: CASSQEVFERNEQFF. CDR3 nucleotide sequence: TGCGCCAGCAGCCAAGAGGTCTTCGAGCGCAATGAGCAGTTCTTC.